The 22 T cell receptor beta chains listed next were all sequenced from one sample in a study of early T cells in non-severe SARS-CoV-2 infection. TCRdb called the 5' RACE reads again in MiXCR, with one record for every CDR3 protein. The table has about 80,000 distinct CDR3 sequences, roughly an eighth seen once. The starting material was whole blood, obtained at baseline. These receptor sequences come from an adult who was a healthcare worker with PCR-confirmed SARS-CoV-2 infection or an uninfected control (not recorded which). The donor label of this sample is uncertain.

The CDR3 loop is CASSSRLDTGELFF. The DNA of the CDR3 is TGTGCCAGTAGTTCACGGCTGGACACCGGGGAGCTGTTTTTT. The V and J genes are TRBV19 and TRBJ2-2; D not resolved. V gave up 5 bases and J gave up 3 bases, with 10 bases separating them. Germline V gene lookup returns CDR1 LNHDA and CDR2 SQIVND (reference sequence). The length of the CDR3 is 14 residues. The whole variable domain, remainder taken from reference TRBV19 and TRBJ2-2, is DGGITQSPKYLFRKEGQNVTLSCEQNLNHDAMYWYRQDPGQGLRLIYYSQIVNDFQKGDIAEGYSVSREKKESFPLTVTSAQKNPTAFYLCASSSRLDTGELFFGEGSRLTVL.

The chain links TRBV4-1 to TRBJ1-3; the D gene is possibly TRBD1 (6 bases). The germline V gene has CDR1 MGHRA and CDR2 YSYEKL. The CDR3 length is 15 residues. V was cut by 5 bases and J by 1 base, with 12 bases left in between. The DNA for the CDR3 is TGCGCCAGCAGCAACAGGGATCAGTCTGGAAACACCATATATTTT. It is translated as CASSNRDQSGNTIYF.

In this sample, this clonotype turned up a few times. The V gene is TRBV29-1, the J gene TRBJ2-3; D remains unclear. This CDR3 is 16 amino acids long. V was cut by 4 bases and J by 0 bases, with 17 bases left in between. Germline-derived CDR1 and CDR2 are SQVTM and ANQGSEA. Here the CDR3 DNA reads TGCAGCGTTGTGGTCAGAGAGAAGGCTAGCACAGATACGCAGTATTTT. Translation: CSVVVREKASTDTQYF.

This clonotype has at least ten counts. The DNA for the CDR3 is TGCAGCGCCGCGCCGGGAGCAGATACGCAGTATTTT. It is translated as CSAAPGADTQYF. V is TRBV29-1 and J is TRBJ2-3; weak D call: TRBD2 (6 bases). The CDR3 extends over 12 amino acids. Germline V CDR1 and CDR2: SQVTM, ANQGSEA. V lost 7 bases to trimming and J lost 4 bases, with 12 bases between them.

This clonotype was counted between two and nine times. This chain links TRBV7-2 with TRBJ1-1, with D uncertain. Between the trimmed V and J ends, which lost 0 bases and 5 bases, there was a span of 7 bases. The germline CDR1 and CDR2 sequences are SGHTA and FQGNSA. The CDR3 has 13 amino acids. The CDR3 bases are TGTGCCAGCAGCTTAGCGCGCGGGACTGAAGCTTTCTTT. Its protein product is CASSLARGTEAFF.

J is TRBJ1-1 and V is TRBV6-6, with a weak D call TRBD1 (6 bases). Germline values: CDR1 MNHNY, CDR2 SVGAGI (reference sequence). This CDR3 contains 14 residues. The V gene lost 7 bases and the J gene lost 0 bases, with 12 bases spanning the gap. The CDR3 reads CASTRGGMNTEAFF. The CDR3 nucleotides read TGTGCCAGCACCCGAGGGGGTATGAACACTGAAGCTTTCTTT.

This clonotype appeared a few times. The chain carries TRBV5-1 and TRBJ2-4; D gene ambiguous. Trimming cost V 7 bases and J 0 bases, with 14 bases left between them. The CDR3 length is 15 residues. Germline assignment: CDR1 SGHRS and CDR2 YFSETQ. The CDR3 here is CASRRNWEAKNIQYF. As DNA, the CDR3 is TGCGCCAGCCGACGAAACTGGGAAGCCAAAAACATTCAGTACTTC.

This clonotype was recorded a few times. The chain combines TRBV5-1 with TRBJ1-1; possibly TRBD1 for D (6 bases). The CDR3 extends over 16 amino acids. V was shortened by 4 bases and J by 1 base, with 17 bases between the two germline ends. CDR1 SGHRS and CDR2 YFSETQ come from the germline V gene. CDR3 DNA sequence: TGCGCCAGCAGCCCAGACAGGCGCCCCGAGAACACTGAAGCTTTCTTT. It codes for CASSPDRRPENTEAFF. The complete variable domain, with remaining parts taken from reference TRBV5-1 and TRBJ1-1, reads KAGVTQTPRYLIKTRGQQVTLSCSPISGHRSVSWYQQTPGQGLQFLFEYFSETQRNKGNFPGRFSGRQFSNSRSEMNVSTLELGDSALYLCASSPDRRPENTEAFFGQGTRLTVV.

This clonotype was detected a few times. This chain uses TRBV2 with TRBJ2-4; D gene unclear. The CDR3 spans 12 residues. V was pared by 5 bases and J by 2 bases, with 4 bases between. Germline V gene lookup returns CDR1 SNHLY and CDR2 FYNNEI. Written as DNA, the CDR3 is TGTGCCAGCAGTACTACCAAAAACATTCAGTACTTC. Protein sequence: CASSTTKNIQYF.

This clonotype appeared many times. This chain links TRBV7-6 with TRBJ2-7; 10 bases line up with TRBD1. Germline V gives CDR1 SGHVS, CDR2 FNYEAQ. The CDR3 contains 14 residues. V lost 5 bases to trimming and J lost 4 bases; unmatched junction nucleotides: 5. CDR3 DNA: TGTGCCAGCAGCAGCGGACAGGGGGTGTACGAGCAGTACTTC. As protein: CASSSGQGVYEQYF.

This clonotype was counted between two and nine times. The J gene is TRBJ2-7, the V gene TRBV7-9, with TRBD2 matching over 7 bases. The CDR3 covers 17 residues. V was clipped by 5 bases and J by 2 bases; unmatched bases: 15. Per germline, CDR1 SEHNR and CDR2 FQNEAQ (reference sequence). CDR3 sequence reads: CASSIGATSAETYEQYF. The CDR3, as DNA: TGTGCCAGCAGCATAGGGGCCACTAGCGCCGAGACCTACGAGCAGTACTTC.

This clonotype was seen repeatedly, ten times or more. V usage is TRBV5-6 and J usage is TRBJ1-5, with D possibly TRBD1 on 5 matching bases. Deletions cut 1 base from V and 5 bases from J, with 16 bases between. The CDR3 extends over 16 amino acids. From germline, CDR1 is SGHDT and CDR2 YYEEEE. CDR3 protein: CASSLKAKGNYQPQHF. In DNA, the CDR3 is TGTGCCAGCAGCTTGAAGGCAAAGGGGAACTATCAGCCCCAGCATTTT.

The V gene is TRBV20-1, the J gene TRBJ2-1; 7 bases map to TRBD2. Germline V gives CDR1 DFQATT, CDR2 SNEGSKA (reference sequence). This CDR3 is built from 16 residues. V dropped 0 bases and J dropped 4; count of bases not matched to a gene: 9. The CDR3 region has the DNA TGCAGTGCTAGAGATCCCCAGCGGGAAGGTTACAATGAGCAGTTCTTC. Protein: CSARDPQREGYNEQFF.

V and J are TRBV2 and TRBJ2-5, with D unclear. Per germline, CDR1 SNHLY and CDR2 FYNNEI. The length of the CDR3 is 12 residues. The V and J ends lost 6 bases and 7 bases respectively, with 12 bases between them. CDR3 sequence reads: CASSNSPGTQYF. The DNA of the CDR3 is TGTGCCAGCAGCAACTCCCCCGGGACCCAGTACTTC.

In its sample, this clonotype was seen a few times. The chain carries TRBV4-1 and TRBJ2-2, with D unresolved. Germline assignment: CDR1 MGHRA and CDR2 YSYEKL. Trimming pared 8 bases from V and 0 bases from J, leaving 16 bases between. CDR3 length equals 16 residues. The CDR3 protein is CASARFAGANTGELFF. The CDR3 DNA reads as TGCGCCAGCGCCCGGTTTGCTGGTGCGAACACCGGGGAGCTGTTTTTT.

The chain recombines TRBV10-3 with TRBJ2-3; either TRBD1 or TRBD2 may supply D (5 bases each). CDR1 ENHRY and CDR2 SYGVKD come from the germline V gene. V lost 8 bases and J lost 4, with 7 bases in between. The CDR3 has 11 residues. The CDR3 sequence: CAILGADTQYF. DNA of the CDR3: TGTGCCATCCTGGGGGCAGATACGCAGTATTTT.

CDR3 sequence: CASSRDSPRSYEQYF. The CDR3 DNA follows: TGTGCCAGCAGCCGGGACAGCCCCCGCTCCTACGAGCAGTACTTC. The chain couples TRBV7-2 to TRBJ2-7; 7 bases agree with TRBD1. Trimming took 5 bases from V and 0 from J; bases not matched to a gene: 7. The CDR3 is 15 amino acids. Germline V gene data show CDR1 as SGHTA and CDR2 as FQGNSA. Based on the CDR3 plus reference TRBV7-2 and TRBJ2-7, the full variable domain is GAGVSQSPSNKVTEKGKDVELRCDPISGHTALYWYRQSLGQGLEFLIYFQGNSAPDKSGLPSDRFSAERTGGSVSTLTIQRTQQEDSAVYLCASSRDSPRSYEQYFGPGTRLTVT.

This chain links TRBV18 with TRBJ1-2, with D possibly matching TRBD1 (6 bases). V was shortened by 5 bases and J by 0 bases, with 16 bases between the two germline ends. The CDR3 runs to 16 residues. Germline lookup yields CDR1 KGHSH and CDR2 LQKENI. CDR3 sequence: CASSVSRDISNYGYTF. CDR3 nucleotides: TGTGCCAGCTCAGTCTCCCGGGACATCTCTAACTATGGCTACACCTTC. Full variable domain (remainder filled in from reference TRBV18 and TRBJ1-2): NAGVMQNPRHLVRRRGQEARLRCSPMKGHSHVYWYRQLPEEGLKFMVYLQKENIIDESGMPKERFSAEFPKEGPSILRIQQVVRGDSAAYFCASSVSRDISNYGYTFGSGTRLTVV.

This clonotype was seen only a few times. The chain's CDR3 is CASSQDLTSGAQETQYF. For the CDR3, the DNA is TGTGCCAGCAGCCAAGACCTGACTAGCGGGGCCCAAGAGACCCAGTACTTC. The chain couples TRBV3-1 to TRBJ2-5; TRBD2 agrees at 11 bases. Germline V gene lookup returns CDR1 LGHDT and CDR2 YNNKEL (reference sequence). J was trimmed by 1 base and V by 0 bases; bases with no gene match: 4. The CDR3 length is 17 residues.

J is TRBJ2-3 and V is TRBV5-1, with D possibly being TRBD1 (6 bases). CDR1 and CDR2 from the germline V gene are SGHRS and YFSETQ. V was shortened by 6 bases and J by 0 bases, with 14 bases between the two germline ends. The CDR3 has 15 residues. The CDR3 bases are TGCGCCAGCACCAACTTGGGGGCCAGCACAGATACGCAGTATTTT. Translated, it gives CASTNLGASTDTQYF.

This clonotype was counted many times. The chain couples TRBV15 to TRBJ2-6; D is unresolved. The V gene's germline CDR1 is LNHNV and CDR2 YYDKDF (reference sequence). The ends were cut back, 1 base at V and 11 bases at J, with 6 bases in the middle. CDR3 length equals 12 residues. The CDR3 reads CATSRALDVLTF. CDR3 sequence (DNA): TGTGCCACCAGCAGAGCCCTTGACGTCCTGACTTTC.

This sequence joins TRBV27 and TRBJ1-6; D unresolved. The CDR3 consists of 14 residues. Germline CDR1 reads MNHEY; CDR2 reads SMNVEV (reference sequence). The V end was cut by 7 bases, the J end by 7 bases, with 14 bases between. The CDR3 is CASNVAGLNSPLHF. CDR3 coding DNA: TGTGCCAGCAATGTGGCAGGCTTAAATTCACCCCTCCACTTT.